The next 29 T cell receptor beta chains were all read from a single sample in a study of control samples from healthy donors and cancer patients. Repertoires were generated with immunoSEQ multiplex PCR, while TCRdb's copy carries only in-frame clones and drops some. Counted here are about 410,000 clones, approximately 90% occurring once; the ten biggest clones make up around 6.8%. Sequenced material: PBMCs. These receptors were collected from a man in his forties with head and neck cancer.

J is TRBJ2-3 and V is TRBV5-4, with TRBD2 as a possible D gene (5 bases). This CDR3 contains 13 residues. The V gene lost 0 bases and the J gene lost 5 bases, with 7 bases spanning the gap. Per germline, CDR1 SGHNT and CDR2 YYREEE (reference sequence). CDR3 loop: CASSLAEGDTQYF. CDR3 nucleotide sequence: TGTGCCAGCAGCTTGGCCGAGGGAGATACGCAGTATTTT.

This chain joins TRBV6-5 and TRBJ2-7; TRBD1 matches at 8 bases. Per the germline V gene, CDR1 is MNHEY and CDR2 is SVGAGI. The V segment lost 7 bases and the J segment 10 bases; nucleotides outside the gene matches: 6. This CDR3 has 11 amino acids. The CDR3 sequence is CASTNQGAQYF. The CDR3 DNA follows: TGTGCCAGCACCAATCAGGGGGCACAGTACTTC.

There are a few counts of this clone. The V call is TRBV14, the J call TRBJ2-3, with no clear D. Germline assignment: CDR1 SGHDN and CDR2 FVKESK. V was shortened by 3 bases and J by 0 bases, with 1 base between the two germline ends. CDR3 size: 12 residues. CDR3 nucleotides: TGTGCCAGCAGCCACAGCACAGATACGCAGTATTTT. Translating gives CASSHSTDTQYF.

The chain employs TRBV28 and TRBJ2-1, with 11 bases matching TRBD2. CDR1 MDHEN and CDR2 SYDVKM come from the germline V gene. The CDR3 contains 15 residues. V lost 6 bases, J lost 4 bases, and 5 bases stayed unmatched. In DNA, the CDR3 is TGTGCCAGCAGGCCGATAGCGGGGGGGTACAATGAGCAGTTCTTC. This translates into CASRPIAGGYNEQFF.

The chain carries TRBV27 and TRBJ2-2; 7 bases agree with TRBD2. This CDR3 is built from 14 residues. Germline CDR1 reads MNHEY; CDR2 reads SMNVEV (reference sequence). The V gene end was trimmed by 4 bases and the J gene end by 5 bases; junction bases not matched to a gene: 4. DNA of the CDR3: TGTGCCAGCAGTTACGCCGGGAGGACCGGGGAGCTGTTTTTT. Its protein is CASSYAGRTGELFF.

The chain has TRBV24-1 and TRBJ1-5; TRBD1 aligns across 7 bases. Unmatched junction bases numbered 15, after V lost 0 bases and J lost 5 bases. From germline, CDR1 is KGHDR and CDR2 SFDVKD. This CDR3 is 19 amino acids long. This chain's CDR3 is CATSDLPAAGGHVDQPQHF. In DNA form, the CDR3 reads TGTGCCACCAGTGATTTGCCGGCGGCAGGGGGTCATGTAGATCAGCCCCAGCATTTT.

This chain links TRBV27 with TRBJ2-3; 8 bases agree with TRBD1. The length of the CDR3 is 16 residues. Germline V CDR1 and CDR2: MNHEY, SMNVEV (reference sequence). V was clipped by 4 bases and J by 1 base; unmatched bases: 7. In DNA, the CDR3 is TGTGCCAGCAGTTCGCCCCAGGGGGCACGCACAGATACGCAGTATTTT. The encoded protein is CASSSPQGARTDTQYF.

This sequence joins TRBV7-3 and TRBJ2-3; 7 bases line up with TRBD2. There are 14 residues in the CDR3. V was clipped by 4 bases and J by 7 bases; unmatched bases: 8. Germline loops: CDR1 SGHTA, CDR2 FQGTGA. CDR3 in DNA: TGTGCCAGCAGCTCGGGGCCCGGGAGGCATACGCAGTATTTT. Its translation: CASSSGPGRHTQYF.

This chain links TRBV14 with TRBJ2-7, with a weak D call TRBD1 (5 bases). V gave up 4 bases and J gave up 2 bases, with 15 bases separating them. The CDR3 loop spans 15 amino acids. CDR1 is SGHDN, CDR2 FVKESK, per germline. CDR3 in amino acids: CASSPTPAGTYEQYF. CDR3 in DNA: TGTGCCAGCAGCCCCACCCCTGCAGGGACCTACGAGCAGTACTTC.

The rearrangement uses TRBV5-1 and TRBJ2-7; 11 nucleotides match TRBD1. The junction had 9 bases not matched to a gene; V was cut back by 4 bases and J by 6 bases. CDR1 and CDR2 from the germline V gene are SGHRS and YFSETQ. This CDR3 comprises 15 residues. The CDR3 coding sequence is TGCGCCAGCAGCAACCCCGGACAGGGGGCTGCCGAGCAGTACTTC. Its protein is CASSNPGQGAAEQYF. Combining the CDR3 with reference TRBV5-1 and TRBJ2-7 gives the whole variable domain KAGVTQTPRYLIKTRGQQVTLSCSPISGHRSVSWYQQTPGQGLQFLFEYFSETQRNKGNFPGRFSGRQFSNSRSEMNVSTLELGDSALYLCASSNPGQGAAEQYFGPGTRLTVT.

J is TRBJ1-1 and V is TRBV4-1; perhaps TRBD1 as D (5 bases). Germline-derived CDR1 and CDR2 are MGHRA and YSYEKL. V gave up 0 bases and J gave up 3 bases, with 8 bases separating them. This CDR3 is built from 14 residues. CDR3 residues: CASSQDGGDTEAFF. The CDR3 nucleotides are TGCGCCAGCAGCCAAGATGGGGGGGACACTGAAGCTTTCTTT.

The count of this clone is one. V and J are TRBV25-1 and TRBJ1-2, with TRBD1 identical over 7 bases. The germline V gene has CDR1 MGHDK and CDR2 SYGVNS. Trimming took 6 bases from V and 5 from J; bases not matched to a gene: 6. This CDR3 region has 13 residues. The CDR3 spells CASRGTDFYGYTF. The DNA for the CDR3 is TGTGCCAGCAGGGGGACAGACTTTTATGGCTACACCTTC.

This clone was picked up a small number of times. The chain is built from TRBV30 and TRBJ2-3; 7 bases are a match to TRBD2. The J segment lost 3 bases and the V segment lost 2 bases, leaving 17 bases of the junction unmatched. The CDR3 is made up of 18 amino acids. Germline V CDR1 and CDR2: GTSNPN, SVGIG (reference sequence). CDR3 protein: CAWSMFMGDYKGTDTQYF. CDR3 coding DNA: TGTGCCTGGAGTATGTTCATGGGGGACTATAAGGGGACAGATACGCAGTATTTT.

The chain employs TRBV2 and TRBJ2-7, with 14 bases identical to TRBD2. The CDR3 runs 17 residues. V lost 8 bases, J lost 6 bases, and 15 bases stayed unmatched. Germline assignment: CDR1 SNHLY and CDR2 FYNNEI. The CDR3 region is CASLTRGGLAGVGEQYF. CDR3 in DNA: TGTGCCAGCCTAACAAGGGGGGGACTAGCGGGAGTGGGCGAGCAGTACTTC.

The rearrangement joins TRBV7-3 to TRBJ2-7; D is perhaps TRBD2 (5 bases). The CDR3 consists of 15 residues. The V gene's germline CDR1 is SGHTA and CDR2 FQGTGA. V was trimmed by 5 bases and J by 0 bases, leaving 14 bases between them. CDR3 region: CASSPGLESSYEQYF. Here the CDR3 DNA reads TGTGCCAGCAGCCCCGGACTGGAGAGCTCCTACGAGCAGTACTTC.

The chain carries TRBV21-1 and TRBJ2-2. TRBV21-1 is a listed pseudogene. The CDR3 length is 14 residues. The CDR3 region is CAPYTGLDTGELFF. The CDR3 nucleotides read TGTGCCCCGTACACAGGACTCGACACCGGGGAGCTGTTTTTT.

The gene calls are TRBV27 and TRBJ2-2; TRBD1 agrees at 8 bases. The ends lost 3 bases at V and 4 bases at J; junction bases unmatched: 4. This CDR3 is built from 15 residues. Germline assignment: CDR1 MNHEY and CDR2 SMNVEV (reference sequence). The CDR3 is CASSFDRGGTGELFF. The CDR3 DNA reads TGTGCCAGCAGTTTCGACAGGGGAGGCACCGGGGAGCTGTTTTTT.

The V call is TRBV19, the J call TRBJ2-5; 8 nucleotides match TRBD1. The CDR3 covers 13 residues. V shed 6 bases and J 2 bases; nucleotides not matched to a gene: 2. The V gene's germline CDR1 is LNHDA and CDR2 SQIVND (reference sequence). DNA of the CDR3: TGTGCCAGTAGCCGGGACAGGCAAGAGACCCAGTACTTC. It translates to CASSRDRQETQYF.

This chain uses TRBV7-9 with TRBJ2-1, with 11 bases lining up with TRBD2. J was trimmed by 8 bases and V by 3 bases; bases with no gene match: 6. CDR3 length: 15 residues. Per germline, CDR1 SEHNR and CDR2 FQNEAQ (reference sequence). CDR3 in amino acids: CASSFTTSGIDEQFF. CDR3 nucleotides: TGTGCCAGCAGCTTCACGACTAGCGGGATAGATGAGCAGTTCTTC.

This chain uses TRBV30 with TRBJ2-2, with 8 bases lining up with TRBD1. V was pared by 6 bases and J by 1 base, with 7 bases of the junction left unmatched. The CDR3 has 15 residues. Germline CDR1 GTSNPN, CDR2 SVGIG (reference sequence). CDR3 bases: TGTGCCTGTTATAGGGGGACAGGGAACACCGGGGAGCTGTTTTTT. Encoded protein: CACYRGTGNTGELFF.

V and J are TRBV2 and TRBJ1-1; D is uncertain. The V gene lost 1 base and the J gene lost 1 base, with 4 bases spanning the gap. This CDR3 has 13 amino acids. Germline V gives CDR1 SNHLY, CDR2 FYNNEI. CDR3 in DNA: TGTGCCAGCAGTGAAGAGGGGAACACTGAAGCTTTCTTT. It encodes CASSEEGNTEAFF.

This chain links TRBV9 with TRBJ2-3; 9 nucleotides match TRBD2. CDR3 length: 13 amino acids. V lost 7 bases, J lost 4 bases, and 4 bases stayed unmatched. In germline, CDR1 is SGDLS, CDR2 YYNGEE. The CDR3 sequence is CASGSGGPDTQYF. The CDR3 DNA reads TGTGCCAGCGGGAGCGGGGGGCCAGATACGCAGTATTTT.

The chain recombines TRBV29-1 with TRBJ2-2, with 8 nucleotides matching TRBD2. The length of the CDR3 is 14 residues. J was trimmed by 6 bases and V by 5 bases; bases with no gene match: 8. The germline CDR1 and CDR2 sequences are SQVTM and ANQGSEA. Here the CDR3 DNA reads TGCAGCGTTAAAAGCGGGGGTGGGCCCGGGGAGCTGTTTTTT. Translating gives CSVKSGGGPGELFF.

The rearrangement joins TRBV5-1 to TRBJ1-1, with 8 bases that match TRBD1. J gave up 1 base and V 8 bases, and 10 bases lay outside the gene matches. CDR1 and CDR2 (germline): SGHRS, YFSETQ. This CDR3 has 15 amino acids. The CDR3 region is CASTDRGLRNTEAFF. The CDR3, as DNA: TGCGCCAGTACCGACAGGGGCCTAAGGAACACTGAAGCTTTCTTT.

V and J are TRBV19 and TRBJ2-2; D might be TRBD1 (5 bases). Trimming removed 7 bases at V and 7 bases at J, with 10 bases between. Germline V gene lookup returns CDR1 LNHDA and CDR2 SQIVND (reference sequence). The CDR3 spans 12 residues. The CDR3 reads CASMSGFGELFF. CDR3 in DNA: TGTGCCAGTATGTCAGGGTTCGGGGAGCTGTTTTTT.

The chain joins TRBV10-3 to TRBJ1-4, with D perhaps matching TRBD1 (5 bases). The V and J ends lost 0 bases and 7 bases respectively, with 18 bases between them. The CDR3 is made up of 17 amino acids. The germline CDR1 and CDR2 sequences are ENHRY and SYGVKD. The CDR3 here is CAISESQGIERSEKLFF. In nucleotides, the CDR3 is TGTGCCATCAGTGAGTCGCAGGGAATTGAGCGGAGTGAAAAACTGTTTTTT.

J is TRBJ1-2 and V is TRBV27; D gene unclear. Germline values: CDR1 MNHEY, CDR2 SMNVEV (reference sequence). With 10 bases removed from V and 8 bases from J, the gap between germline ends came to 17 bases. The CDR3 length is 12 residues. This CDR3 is CATYTASTGYTF. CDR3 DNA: TGTGCCACATATACGGCCTCGACCGGCTACACCTTC.

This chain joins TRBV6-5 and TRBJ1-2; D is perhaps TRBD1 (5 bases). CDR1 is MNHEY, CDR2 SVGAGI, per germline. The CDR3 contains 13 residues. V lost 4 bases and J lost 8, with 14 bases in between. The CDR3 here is CASSFRDPTGYTF. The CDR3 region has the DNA TGTGCCAGCAGTTTCAGGGACCCAACGGGCTACACCTTC.

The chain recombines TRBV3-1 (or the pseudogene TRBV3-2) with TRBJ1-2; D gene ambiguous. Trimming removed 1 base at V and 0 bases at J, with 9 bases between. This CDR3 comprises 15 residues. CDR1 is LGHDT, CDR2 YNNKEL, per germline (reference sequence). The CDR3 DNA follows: TGTGCCAGCAGCCAAGGAGGGAGGTCTAACTATGGCTACACCTTC. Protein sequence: CASSQGGRSNYGYTF.